The 30 T cell receptor beta chains in this list originate from one sample, sequenced in a study of human thymus T cells. Resections that were taken during corrective heart surgery supplied the thymus tissue. Repertoires were generated with immunoSEQ multiplex PCR, while TCRdb's copy carries only in-frame clones and drops some. Found here are about 78,000 clones, 96% of them singletons; the top ten hold 0.025% to 0.04%. Source material: thymus tissue. The source of these receptors is a boy under two years old with a congenital heart defect but otherwise immunologically healthy.

This chain uses TRBV4-1 with TRBJ2-2; D gene ambiguous. The germline V gene encodes CDR1 MGHRA and CDR2 YSYEKL. With 1 base removed from V and 2 bases from J, the gap between germline ends came to 8 bases. This CDR3 has 15 residues. In nucleotides, the CDR3 is TGCGCCAGCAGCCAAGGGTTTGGTAACACCGGGGAGCTGTTTTTT. Translated, it gives CASSQGFGNTGELFF.

The V call is TRBV27, the J call TRBJ2-7, with D possibly TRBD1 on 6 matching bases. The length of the CDR3 is 14 residues. Germline CDR1 reads MNHEY; CDR2 reads SMNVEV (reference sequence). V was trimmed by 3 bases and J by 3 bases, leaving 12 bases between them. The DNA of the CDR3 is TGTGCCAGCAGTTTCGGATTACAGGGCTACGAGCAGTACTTC. Protein: CASSFGLQGYEQYF.

The chain carries TRBV10-2 and TRBJ2-6; no firm D call. The V end lost 0 bases, the J end lost 0 bases, and 6 bases lay between the germline ends. This CDR3 is 16 amino acids long. In germline, CDR1 is WSHSY, CDR2 SAAADI. CDR3 amino acids: CASSESGSSGANVLTF. The CDR3 nucleotides read TGCGCCAGCAGTGAGTCGGGCTCCTCTGGGGCCAACGTCCTGACTTTC.

This chain connects TRBV10-3 to TRBJ2-6; tentative D call: TRBD1 (6 bases). CDR1 and CDR2 from the germline V gene are ENHRY and SYGVKD. The CDR3 length is 19 residues. V dropped 6 bases and J dropped 0 bases, with 21 bases sitting between them. The CDR3 region is CAIRSSKPTGPSGANVLTF. CDR3 coding DNA: TGTGCCATCAGATCTTCTAAACCGACAGGCCCCTCTGGGGCCAACGTCCTGACTTTC.

The chain carries TRBV9 and TRBJ2-7; 8 bases line up with TRBD2. J was trimmed by 6 bases and V by 0 bases; bases with no gene match: 11. This CDR3 has 16 amino acids. From germline, CDR1 is SGDLS and CDR2 YYNGEE. The CDR3 nucleotides read TGTGCCAGCAGCGTAGGAACGGGAGGGGGGTATGGCGAGCAGTACTTC. Its translation is CASSVGTGGGYGEQYF.

The rearrangement joins TRBV5-1 to TRBJ2-1; 9 bases are shared with TRBD2. Germline V gene lookup returns CDR1 SGHRS and CDR2 YFSETQ. Unmatched junction bases numbered 16, after V lost 4 bases and J lost 2 bases. This CDR3 region has 19 residues. In DNA form, the CDR3 reads TGCGCCAGCAGCGATGTTCAGCACACTCTAGCGGGGCCCTACAATGAGCAGTTCTTC. Amino acid sequence: CASSDVQHTLAGPYNEQFF.

This clone was detected once. The chain carries TRBV25-1 and TRBJ2-6; 12 positions match TRBD2. J lost 1 base, V lost 4 bases, and 5 bases had no gene match. CDR1 and CDR2 from the germline V gene are MGHDK and SYGVNS. The length of the CDR3 is 18 residues. The CDR3 here is CASSVTSGGQSGANVLTF. The CDR3 nucleotides are TGTGCCAGCAGTGTGACTAGCGGGGGCCAATCTGGGGCCAACGTCCTGACTTTC.

This chain joins TRBV23-1 and TRBJ2-1, with TRBD1 matching 8 bases. TRBV23-1 is treated as an ORF (open reading frame) with a function not yet certain. The CDR3 spans 14 residues. After removal of 2 bases from V and 8 bases from J, the junction contained 5 bases not matched to a gene. The CDR3 DNA is TGCGCCAGCAGTCAAGACAGGGGTCCGGATGAGCAGTTCTTC. This codes for CASSQDRGPDEQFF.

This clone was recorded only once. This chain connects TRBV27 to TRBJ1-4; no clear D. V was clipped by 2 bases and J by 6 bases, with 10 bases between them. The CDR3 spans 14 residues. Germline loops: CDR1 MNHEY, CDR2 SMNVEV (reference sequence). CDR3 DNA sequence: TGTGCCAGCAGTTTAGGAGGGCATTATGAAAAACTGTTTTTT. Residues: CASSLGGHYEKLFF. Full variable domain (outside the CDR3, taken from reference TRBV27 and TRBJ1-4): EAQVTQNPRYLITVTGKKLTVTCSQNMNHEYMSWYRQDPGLGLRQIYYSMNVEVTDKGDVPEGYKVSRKEKRNFPLILESPSPNQTSLYFCASSLGGHYEKLFFGSGTQLSVL.

This chain joins TRBV18 and TRBJ1-2; D is unclear. Germline loops: CDR1 KGHSH, CDR2 LQKENI. Trimming took off 2 bases at V and 8 bases at J, with 15 bases between the two ends. The CDR3 runs 14 residues. The CDR3 coding sequence is TGTGCCAGCTCACCATCCGCGGGCGCGGAGGGCTACACCTTC. This gives the protein CASSPSAGAEGYTF.

The CDR3 protein is CASSKAGGRWVGYTF. The CDR3 DNA reads as TGTGCCAGCAGCAAAGCTGGGGGGCGCTGGGTTGGCTACACCTTC. The chain is built from TRBV21-1 and TRBJ1-2. TRBV21-1 is a pseudogene segment. The CDR3 is 15 amino acids.

This chain links TRBV19 with TRBJ1-2; 7 nucleotides line up with TRBD1. V was clipped by 7 bases and J by 0 bases; unmatched bases: 11. Looked up from germline, CDR1 is LNHDA and CDR2 is SQIVND (reference sequence). The CDR3 loop spans 16 amino acids. The CDR3 coding sequence is TGTGCCAGTAAGTCGAGGGGGCCCTTGGCTAACTATGGCTACACCTTC. The encoded protein is CASKSRGPLANYGYTF.

The rearrangement joins TRBV5-6 to TRBJ2-1; maybe TRBD1 (5 bases). The V and J ends lost 4 bases and 1 base respectively, with 18 bases between them. The germline V gene has CDR1 SGHDT and CDR2 YYEEEE. The CDR3 length is 17 residues. The CDR3 DNA is TGTGCCAGCAGCAAAATTCAGGACATTCCGTCCTACAATGAGCAGTTCTTC. This encodes CASSKIQDIPSYNEQFF.

V and J are TRBV5-1 and TRBJ2-7; TRBD2 matches 8 bases. V gave up 3 bases and J gave up 2 bases; unmatched junction bases: 10. The germline V gene has CDR1 SGHRS and CDR2 YFSETQ. The CDR3 runs to 16 residues. CDR3 sequence reads: CASSCFSGIQTYEQYF. CDR3 DNA sequence: TGCGCCAGCAGCTGTTTTAGCGGGATACAAACCTACGAGCAGTACTTC. Variable domain in full (rest from reference TRBV5-1 and TRBJ2-7): KAGVTQTPRYLIKTRGQQVTLSCSPISGHRSVSWYQQTPGQGLQFLFEYFSETQRNKGNFPGRFSGRQFSNSRSEMNVSTLELGDSALYLCASSCFSGIQTYEQYFGPGTRLTVT.

The chain links TRBV19 to TRBJ2-7; 8 nucleotides line up with TRBD1. The CDR3 totals 14 residues. Germline CDR1 and CDR2: LNHDA and SQIVND (reference sequence). The J segment lost 2 bases and the V segment lost 6 bases, leaving 6 bases of the junction unmatched. The DNA for the CDR3 is TGTGCCAGTAGGGATGGACAGGGTCCCTACGAGCAGTACTTC. Residues: CASRDGQGPYEQYF.

V and J are TRBV4-3 and TRBJ1-5, with D unresolved. Trimming stripped 3 bases from V and 4 bases from J, with 10 bases between. Germline assignment: CDR1 LGHNA and CDR2 YSLEER. This CDR3 spans 14 amino acids. CDR3 protein: CASSQGGANQPQHF. CDR3 in DNA: TGCGCCAGCAGCCAGGGAGGTGCGAATCAGCCCCAGCATTTT.

The chain employs TRBV28 and TRBJ2-1; 12 nucleotides line up with TRBD1. Germline-derived CDR1 and CDR2 are MDHEN and SYDVKM. The CDR3 is made up of 21 amino acids. Germline trimming cut 6 bases from V and 0 bases from J; bases unmatched to any gene: 18. CDR3 sequence: CASSPHAGTGGPPNSYNEQFF. The CDR3 bases are TGTGCCAGCAGCCCGCACGCGGGGACAGGGGGCCCCCCTAACTCCTACAATGAGCAGTTCTTC.

This chain uses TRBV15 with TRBJ2-7; TRBD1 might be the D (6 bases). The V end was cut by 2 bases, the J end by 0 bases, with 14 bases between. Germline CDR1 reads LNHNV; CDR2 reads YYDKDF (reference sequence). The CDR3 contains 16 residues. The CDR3, as DNA: TGTGCCACCAGCAGACGCAGGACAGAACTCTCCTACGAGCAGTACTTC. Translated, it gives CATSRRRTELSYEQYF.

The chain links TRBV29-1 to TRBJ1-2; possible D gene TRBD1, 5 bases. Germline V gene lookup returns CDR1 SQVTM and CDR2 ANQGSEA. The CDR3 totals 15 residues. The V end was cut by 5 bases, the J end by 3 bases, with 19 bases between. CDR3 protein: CSVPQPGFGDYGYTF. The CDR3 DNA follows: TGCAGCGTTCCCCAACCAGGGTTTGGTGACTATGGCTACACCTTC.

The CDR3 sequence is CASSERVGRASGNTIYF. The CDR3 region has the DNA TGTGCCAGCAGCGAACGCGTCGGGAGGGCCTCTGGAAACACCATATATTTT. The chain uses TRBV9 and TRBJ1-3; D unclear. V was pared by 3 bases and J by 0 bases, with 16 bases between. Looked up from germline, CDR1 is SGDLS and CDR2 is YYNGEE. The CDR3 contains 17 residues.

The chain uses TRBV2 and TRBJ1-2; 10 positions match TRBD1. CDR3 length: 17 amino acids. The trim removed 2 bases at V and 4 bases at J, leaving 10 bases unmatched. CDR1 and CDR2 (germline): SNHLY, FYNNEI. The CDR3 region has the DNA TGTGCCAGCAGTGAACTACCCGGGACAGGGGACGGCTATGGCTACACCTTC. It encodes CASSELPGTGDGYGYTF.

The chain is built from TRBV21-1 and TRBJ1-5. TRBV21-1 is flagged as a pseudogene. The CDR3 runs to 18 residues. The CDR3 region is CASSKGFSGSSQNQPQHF. In DNA form, the CDR3 reads TGTGCCAGCAGCAAAGGGTTTTCGGGGAGCTCTCAAAATCAGCCCCAGCATTTT.

The CDR3 DNA sequence: TGTGCCAGCAGACACCGGGACGGTTCCAATGAGCAGTTCTTC. Its translation is CASRHRDGSNEQFF. The chain has TRBV11-3 and TRBJ2-1; D tentatively reads TRBD1 or TRBD2 (5 bases each). The V gene's germline CDR1 is SGHNT and CDR2 YENEEA. The CDR3 runs 14 residues. Deletions cut 6 bases from V and 6 bases from J, with 15 bases between.

The genes are TRBV29-1 and TRBJ2-7, with D unclear. Germline assignment: CDR1 SQVTM and CDR2 ANQGSEA. Trimming cost V 2 bases and J 2 bases, with 19 bases left between them. This CDR3 is built from 16 residues. The CDR3 region is CSVELPAVNCTYEQYF. CDR3 DNA sequence: TGCAGCGTTGAACTTCCGGCGGTGAACTGTACCTACGAGCAGTACTTC.

This chain links TRBV20-1 with TRBJ2-3; D remains unclear. Germline assignment: CDR1 DFQATT and CDR2 SNEGSKA (reference sequence). V was cut by 4 bases and J by 3 bases, with 5 bases left in between. The CDR3 is made up of 11 amino acids. CDR3 in DNA: TGCAGTGCTACAGTGACAGATACGCAGTATTTT. It codes for CSATVTDTQYF.

This clone was picked up one time. The CDR3 nucleotides are TGTGCCAGCAGCGGGGGGGACCTGTGGGGCAGCTATGGCTACACCTTC. This encodes CASSGGDLWGSYGYTF. The V call is TRBV5-6, the J call TRBJ1-2, with D tentatively TRBD1 (5 bases). This CDR3 spans 16 amino acids. Trimming left V 4 bases short and J 4 bases short, with 20 bases between. From germline, CDR1 is SGHDT and CDR2 YYEEEE.

The gene calls are TRBV21-1 and TRBJ1-3; the table's D call TRBD1 went unverified against the DNA. TRBV21-1 is deemed a pseudogene. The CDR3 contains 17 residues. This CDR3 reads CASSKAPGQGLENTIYF. CDR3 sequence (DNA): TGTGCCAGCAGCAAAGCCCCCGGACAGGGGCTGGAGAACACCATATATTTT.

The chain combines TRBV12-5 with TRBJ2-2; the match to TRBD2 covers 11 bases. Germline values: CDR1 LGHNT, CDR2 FRNRAP. The CDR3 spans 18 residues. Trimming at V came to 1 base and at J to 5 bases, leaving 9 bases not matched to a gene. The CDR3 region has the DNA TGTGCTAGTGGTTTGGACGGCCTAGCGGGAGGTTTTACCGGGGAGCTGTTTTTT. Protein: CASGLDGLAGGFTGELFF.

A single count supports this clone. The rearrangement joins TRBV7-2 to TRBJ1-2; 10 bases align to TRBD1. V was clipped by 3 bases and J by 8 bases; unmatched bases: 0. From germline, CDR1 is SGHTA and CDR2 FQGNSA. The CDR3 sequence is 12 residues long. This CDR3 reads CASSLTGGGYTF. As DNA, the CDR3 is TGTGCCAGCAGCTTGACAGGGGGCGGCTACACCTTC.

The genes are TRBV20-1 and TRBJ1-1; D gene ambiguous. The germline CDR1 and CDR2 sequences are DFQATT and SNEGSKA (reference sequence). V lost 0 bases and J 6 bases, leaving 5 bases between the germline ends. This CDR3 has 11 residues. In nucleotides, the CDR3 is TGCAGTGCTAGAGAGGGCGCTGAAGCTTTCTTT. Translating it yields CSAREGAEAFF.